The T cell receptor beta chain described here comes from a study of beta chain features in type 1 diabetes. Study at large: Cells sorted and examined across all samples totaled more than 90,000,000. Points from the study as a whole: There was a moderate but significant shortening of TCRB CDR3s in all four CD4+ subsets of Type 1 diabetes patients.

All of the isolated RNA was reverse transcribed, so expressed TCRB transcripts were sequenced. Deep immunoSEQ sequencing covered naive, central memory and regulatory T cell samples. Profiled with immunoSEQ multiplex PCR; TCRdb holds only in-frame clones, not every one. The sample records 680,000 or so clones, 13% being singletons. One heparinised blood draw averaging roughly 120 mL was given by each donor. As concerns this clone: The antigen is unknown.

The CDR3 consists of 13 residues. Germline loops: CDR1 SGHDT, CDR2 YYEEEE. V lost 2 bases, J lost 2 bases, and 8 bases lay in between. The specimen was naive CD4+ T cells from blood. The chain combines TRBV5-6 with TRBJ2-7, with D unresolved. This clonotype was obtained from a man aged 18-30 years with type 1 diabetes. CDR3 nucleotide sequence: TGTGCCAGCAGCTTTCGTAGAGCCTACGAGCAGTACTTC. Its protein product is CASSFRRAYEQYF.